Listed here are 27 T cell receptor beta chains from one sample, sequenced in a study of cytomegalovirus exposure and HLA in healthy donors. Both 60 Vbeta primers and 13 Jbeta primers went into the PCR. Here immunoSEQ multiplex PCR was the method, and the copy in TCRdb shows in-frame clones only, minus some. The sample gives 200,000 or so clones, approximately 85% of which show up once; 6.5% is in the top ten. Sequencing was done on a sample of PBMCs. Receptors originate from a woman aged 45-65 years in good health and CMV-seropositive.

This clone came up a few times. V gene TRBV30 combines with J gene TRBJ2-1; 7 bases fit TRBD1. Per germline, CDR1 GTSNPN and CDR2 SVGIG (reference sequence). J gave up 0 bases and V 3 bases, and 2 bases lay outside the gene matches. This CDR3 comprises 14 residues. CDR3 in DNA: TGTGCCTGGAGGGACAGGAGCTCCTACAATGAGCAGTTCTTC. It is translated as CAWRDRSSYNEQFF. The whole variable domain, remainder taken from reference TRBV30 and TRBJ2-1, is SQTIHQWPATLVQPVGSPLSLECTVEGTSNPNLYWYRQAAGRGLQLLFYSVGIGQISSEVPQNLSASRPQDRQFILSSKKLLLSDSGFYLCAWRDRSSYNEQFFGPGTRLTVL.

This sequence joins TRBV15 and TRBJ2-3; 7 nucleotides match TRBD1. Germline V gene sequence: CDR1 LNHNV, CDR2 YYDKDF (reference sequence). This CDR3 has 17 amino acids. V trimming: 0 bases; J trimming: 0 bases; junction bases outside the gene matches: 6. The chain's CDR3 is CATSREGRGSSTDTQYF. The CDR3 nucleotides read TGTGCCACCAGCAGAGAAGGCAGGGGGTCGAGCACAGATACGCAGTATTTT. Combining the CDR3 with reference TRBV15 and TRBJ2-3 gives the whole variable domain DAMVIQNPRYQVTQFGKPVTLSCSQTLNHNVMYWYQQKSSQAPKLLFHYYDKDFNNEADTPDNFQSRRPNTSFCFLDIRSPGLGDTAMYLCATSREGRGSSTDTQYFGPGTRLTVL.

CDR3 nucleotides: TGTGCCAGTACCCCCCAGGGGGTTAGCAATCAGCCCCAGCATTTT. As protein: CASTPQGVSNQPQHF. The rearrangement links TRBV19 to TRBJ1-5; 7 bases match TRBD1. Trimming cost V 7 bases and J 0 bases; bases outside gene matches: 6. Per germline, CDR1 LNHDA and CDR2 SQIVND (reference sequence). The CDR3 spans 15 residues.

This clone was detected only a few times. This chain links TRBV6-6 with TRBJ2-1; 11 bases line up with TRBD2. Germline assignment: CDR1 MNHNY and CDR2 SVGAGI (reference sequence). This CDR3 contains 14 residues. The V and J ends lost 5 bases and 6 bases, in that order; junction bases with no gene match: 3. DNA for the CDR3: TGTGCCAGCAGTACCGGGACTAGCGGCAATGAGCAGTTCTTC. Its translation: CASSTGTSGNEQFF.

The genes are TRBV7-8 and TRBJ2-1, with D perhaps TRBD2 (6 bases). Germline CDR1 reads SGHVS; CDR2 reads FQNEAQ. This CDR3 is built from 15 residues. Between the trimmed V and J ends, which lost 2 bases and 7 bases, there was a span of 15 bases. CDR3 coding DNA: TGTGCCAGCAGCTTAAGAGGGAGGCCCGTAAATGAGCAGTTCTTC. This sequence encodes CASSLRGRPVNEQFF. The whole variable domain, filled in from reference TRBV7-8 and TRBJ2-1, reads GAGVSQSPRYKVAKRGQDVALRCDPISGHVSLFWYQQALGQGPEFLTYFQNEAQLDKSGLPSDRFFAERPEGSVSTLKIQRTQQEDSAVYLCASSLRGRPVNEQFFGPGTRLTVL.

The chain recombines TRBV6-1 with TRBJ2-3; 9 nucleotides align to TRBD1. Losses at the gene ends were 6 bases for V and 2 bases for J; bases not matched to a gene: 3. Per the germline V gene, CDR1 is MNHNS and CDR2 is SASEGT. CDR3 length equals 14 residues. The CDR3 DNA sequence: TGTGCCAGCAGGAGGGACAGGGACACAGATACGCAGTATTTT. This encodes CASRRDRDTDTQYF.

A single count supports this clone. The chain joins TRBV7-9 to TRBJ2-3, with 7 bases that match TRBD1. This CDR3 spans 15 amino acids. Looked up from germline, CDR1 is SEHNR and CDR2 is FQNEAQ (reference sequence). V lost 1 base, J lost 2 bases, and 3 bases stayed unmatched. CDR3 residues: CASSLDTGDTDTQYF. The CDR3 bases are TGTGCCAGCAGCTTAGACACAGGGGACACAGATACGCAGTATTTT.

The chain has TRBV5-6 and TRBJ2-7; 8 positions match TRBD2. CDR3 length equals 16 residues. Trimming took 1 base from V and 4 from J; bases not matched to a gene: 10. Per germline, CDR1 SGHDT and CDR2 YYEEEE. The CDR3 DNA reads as TGTGCCAGCAGCTTGTTCCAAGCGGGGGTCTCTTACGAGCAGTACTTC. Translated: CASSLFQAGVSYEQYF.

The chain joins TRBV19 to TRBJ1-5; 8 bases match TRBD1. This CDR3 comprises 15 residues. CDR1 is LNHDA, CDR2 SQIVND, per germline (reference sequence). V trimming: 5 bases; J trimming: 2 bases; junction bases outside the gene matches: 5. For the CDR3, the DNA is TGTGCCAGTAGTTTACAGGGGGAAGGCAATCAGCCCCAGCATTTT. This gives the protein CASSLQGEGNQPQHF.

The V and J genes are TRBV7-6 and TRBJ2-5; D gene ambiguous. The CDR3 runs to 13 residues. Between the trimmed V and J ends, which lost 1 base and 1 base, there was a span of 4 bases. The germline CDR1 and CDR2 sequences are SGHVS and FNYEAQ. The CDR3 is CASSLGPQETQYF. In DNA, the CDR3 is TGTGCCAGCAGCTTAGGGCCCCAAGAGACCCAGTACTTC.

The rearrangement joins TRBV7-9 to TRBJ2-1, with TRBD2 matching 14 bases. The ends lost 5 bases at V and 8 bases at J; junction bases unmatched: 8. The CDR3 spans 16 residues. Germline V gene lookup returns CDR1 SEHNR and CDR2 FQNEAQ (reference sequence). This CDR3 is CASSRGTSGSYDEQFF. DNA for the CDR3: TGTGCCAGCAGCCGAGGGACTAGCGGGAGCTATGATGAGCAGTTCTTC.

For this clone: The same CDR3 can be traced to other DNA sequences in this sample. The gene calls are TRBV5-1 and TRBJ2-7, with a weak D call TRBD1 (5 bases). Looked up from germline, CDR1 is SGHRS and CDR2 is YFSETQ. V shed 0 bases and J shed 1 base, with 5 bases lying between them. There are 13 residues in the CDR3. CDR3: CASSLDRSYEQYF. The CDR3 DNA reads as TGCGCCAGCAGCTTGGACAGGTCCTACGAGCAGTACTTC.

The CDR3 sequence: CASSLRGRGGEKLFF. The CDR3 coding sequence is TGTGCCAGCAGCTTACGGGGCAGGGGTGGTGAAAAACTGTTTTTT. J is TRBJ1-4 and V is TRBV7-2; possibly TRBD1 for D (6 bases). Germline V gene sequence: CDR1 SGHTA, CDR2 FQGNSA. Trimming stripped 2 bases from V and 7 bases from J, with 14 bases between. CDR3 length: 15 residues.

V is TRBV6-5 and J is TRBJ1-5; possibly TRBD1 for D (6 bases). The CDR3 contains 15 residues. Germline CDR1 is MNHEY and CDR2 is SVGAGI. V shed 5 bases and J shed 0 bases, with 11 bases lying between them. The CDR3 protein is CASSQTGDSNQPQHF. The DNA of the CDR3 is TGTGCCAGCAGTCAGACAGGAGATAGCAATCAGCCCCAGCATTTT.

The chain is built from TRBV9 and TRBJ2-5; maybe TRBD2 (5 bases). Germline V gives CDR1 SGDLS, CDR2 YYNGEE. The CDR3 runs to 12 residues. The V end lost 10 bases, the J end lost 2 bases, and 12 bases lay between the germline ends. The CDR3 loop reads CAVASFQETQYF. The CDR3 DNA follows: TGTGCCGTCGCTAGCTTTCAAGAGACCCAGTACTTC. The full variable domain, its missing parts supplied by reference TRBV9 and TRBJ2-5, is DSGVTQTPKHLITATGQRVTLRCSPRSGDLSVYWYQQSLDQGLQFLIQYYNGEERAKGNILERFSAQQFPDLHSELNLSSLELGDSALYFCAVASFQETQYFGPGTRLLVL.

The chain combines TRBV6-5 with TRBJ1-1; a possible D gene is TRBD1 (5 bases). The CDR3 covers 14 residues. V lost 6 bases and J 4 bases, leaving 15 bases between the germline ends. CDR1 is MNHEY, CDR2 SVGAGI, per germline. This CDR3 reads CASSQRGVGTEAFF. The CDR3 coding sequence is TGTGCCAGCAGCCAGCGGGGGGTAGGCACTGAAGCTTTCTTT.

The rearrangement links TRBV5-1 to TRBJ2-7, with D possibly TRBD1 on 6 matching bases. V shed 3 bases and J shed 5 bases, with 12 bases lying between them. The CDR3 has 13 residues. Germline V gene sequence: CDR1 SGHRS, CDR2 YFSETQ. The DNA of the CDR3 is TGCGCCAGCAGCTCTTTACAGGGCAACGAGCAGTACTTC. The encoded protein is CASSSLQGNEQYF.

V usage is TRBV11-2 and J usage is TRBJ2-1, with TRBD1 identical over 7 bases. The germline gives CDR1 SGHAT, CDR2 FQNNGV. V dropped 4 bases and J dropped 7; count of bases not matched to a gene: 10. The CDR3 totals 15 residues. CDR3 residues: CASSSPAPRGNEQFF. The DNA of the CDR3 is TGTGCCAGCAGCTCGCCGGCCCCCAGGGGGAATGAGCAGTTCTTC. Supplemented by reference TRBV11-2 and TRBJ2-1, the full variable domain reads EAGVAQSPRYKIIEKRQSVAFWCNPISGHATLYWYQQILGQGPKLLIQFQNNGVVDDSQLPKDRFSAERLKGVDSTLKIQPAKLEDSAVYLCASSSPAPRGNEQFFGPGTRLTVL.

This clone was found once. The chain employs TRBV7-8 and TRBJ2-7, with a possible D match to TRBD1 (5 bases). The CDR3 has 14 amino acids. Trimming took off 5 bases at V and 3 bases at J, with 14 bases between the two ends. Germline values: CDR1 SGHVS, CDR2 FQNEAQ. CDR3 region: CASSQKWTFYEQYF. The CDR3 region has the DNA TGTGCCAGCAGCCAAAAGTGGACATTCTACGAGCAGTACTTC.

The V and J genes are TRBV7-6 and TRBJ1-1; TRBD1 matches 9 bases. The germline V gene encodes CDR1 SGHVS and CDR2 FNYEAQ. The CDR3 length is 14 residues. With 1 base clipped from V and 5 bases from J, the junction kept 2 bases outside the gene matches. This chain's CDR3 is CASSLGDRVTEAFF. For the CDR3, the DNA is TGTGCCAGCAGCTTAGGGGACAGGGTGACTGAAGCTTTCTTT.

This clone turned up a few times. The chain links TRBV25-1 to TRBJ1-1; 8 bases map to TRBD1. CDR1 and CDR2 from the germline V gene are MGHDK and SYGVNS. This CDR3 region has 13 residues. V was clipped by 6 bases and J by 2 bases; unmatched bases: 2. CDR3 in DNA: TGTGCCAGCAGGGGACAGGAAAACACTGAAGCTTTCTTT. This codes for CASRGQENTEAFF.

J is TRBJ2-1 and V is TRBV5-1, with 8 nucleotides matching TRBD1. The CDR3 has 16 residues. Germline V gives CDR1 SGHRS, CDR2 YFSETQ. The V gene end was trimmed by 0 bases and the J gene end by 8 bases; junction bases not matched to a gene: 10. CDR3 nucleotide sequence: TGCGCCAGCAGCTTGGCCTTGCAGGGGGCTAGCGATGAGCAGTTCTTC. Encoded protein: CASSLALQGASDEQFF.

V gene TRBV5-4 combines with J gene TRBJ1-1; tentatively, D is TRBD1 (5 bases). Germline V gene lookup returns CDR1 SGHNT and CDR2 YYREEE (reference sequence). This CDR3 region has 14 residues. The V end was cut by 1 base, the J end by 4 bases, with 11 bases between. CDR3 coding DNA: TGTGCCAGCAGCTTGCAGGGTGTAGTCACTGAAGCTTTCTTT. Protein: CASSLQGVVTEAFF.

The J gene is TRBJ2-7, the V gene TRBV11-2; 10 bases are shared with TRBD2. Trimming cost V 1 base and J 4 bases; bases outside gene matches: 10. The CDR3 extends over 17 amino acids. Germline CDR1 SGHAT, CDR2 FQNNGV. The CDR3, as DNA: TGTGCCAGCAGCTTAGGTTGGCTAGCGGGGGCCCCTTACGAGCAGTACTTC. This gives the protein CASSLGWLAGAPYEQYF. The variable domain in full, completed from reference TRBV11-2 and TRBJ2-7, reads EAGVAQSPRYKIIEKRQSVAFWCNPISGHATLYWYQQILGQGPKLLIQFQNNGVVDDSQLPKDRFSAERLKGVDSTLKIQPAKLEDSAVYLCASSLGWLAGAPYEQYFGPGTRLTVT.

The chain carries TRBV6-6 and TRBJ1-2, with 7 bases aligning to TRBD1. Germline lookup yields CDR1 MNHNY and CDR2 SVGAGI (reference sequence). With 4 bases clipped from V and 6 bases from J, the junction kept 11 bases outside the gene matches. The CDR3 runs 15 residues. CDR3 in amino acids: CASSFDTDRADGYTF. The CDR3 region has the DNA TGTGCCAGCAGTTTCGATACAGACAGGGCCGATGGCTACACCTTC.

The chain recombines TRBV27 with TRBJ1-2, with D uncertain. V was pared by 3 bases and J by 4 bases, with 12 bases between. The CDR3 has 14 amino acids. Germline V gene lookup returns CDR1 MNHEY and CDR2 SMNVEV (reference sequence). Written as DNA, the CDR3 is TGTGCCAGCAGTTTCGTGACAACGATCTATGGCTACACCTTC. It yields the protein CASSFVTTIYGYTF.

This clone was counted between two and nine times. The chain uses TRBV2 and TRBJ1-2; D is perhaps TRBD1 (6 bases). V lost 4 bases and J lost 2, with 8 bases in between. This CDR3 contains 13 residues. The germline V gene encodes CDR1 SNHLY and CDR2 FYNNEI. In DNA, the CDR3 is TGTGCCAGCAGTGTTGGACAGAACTATGGCTACACCTTC. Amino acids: CASSVGQNYGYTF.